This TCR beta chain is from a study of graft-versus-host responses after intestinal transplantation. Germline V gene data show CDR1 as SGHKS and CDR2 as YYEKEE (reference sequence). The CDR3 covers 20 residues. Trimming cost V 0 bases and J 2 bases; bases outside gene matches: 19. Profiling relied on immunoSEQ multiplex PCR, and the TCRdb table lists in-frame clones only, not all of them. The data show under 40,000 clones, approximately 96% seen once. The receptor's source is a human patient who received an intestinal transplant, so some T cells may come from the graft donor. The material sequenced was PBMCs, taken 16 days after intestinal transplant. This chain connects TRBV5-5 to TRBJ2-7, with 8 positions matching TRBD1. CDR3 sequence: CASSLGVTDRVPGWPYEQYF. The CDR3 coding sequence is TGTGCCAGCAGCTTGGGAGTGACGGACAGGGTTCCGGGCTGGCCCTACGAGCAGTACTTC. Full variable domain (outside the CDR3, taken from reference TRBV5-5 and TRBJ2-7): DAGVTQSPTHLIKTRGQQVTLRCSPISGHKSVSWYQQVLGQGPQFIFQYYEKEERGRGNFPDRFSARQFPNYSSELNVNALLLGDSALYLCASSLGVTDRVPGWPYEQYFGPGTRLTVT.